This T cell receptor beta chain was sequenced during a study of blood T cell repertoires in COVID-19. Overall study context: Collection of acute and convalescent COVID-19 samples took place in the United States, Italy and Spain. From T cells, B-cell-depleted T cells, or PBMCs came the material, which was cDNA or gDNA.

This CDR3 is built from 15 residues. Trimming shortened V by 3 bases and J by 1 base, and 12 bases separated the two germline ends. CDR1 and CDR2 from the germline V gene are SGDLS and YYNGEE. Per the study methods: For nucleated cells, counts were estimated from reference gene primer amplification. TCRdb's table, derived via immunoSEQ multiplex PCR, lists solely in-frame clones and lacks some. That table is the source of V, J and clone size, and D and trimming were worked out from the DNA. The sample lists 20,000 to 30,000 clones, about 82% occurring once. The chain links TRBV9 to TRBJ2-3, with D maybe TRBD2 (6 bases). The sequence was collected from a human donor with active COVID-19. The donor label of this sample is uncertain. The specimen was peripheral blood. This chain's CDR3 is CASSAAWGGTDTQYF. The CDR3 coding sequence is TGTGCCAGCAGCGCGGCCTGGGGGGGCACAGATACGCAGTATTTT.